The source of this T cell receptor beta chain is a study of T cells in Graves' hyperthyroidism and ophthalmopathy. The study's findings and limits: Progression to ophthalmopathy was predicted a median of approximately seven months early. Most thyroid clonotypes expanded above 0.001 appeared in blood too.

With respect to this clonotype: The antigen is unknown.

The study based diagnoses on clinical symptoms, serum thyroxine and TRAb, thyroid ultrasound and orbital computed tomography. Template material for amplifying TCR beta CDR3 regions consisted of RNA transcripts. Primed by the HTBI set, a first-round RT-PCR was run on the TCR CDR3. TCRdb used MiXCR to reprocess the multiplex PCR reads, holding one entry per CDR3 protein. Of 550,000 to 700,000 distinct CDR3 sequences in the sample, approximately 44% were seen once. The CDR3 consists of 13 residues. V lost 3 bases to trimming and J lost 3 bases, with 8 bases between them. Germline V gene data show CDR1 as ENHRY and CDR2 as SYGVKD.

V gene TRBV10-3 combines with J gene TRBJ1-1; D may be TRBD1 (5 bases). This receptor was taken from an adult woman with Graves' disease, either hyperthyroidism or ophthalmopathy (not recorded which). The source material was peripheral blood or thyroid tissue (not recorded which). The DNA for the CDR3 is TGTGCCATCAGTGACCAGGGCCACACTGAAGCTTTCTTT. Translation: CAISDQGHTEAFF.